This TCR beta chain was observed in a study of molecular identifiers for immune sequencing clone quantification. Germline V gene data show CDR1 as LGHNA and CDR2 as YSLEER. CDR3 length: 14 amino acids. V was trimmed by 0 bases and J by 5 bases, leaving 8 bases between them. TCRdb itself ran the PCR reads through MiXCR, one entry per CDR3 protein. Of 35,000 to 40,000 distinct CDR3 sequences in the sample, about 18% are singletons; the top ten hold about 1.2%. On this clonotype itself: This may come from a read error, since a much larger clone is one base off.

Sample: naive CD8+ T cells from blood, with Jurkat cell RNA spiked in. The subset is: FACS-sorted CD8+CD4-CCR7+CD45RA+ naive T cells. The rearrangement links TRBV4-3 to TRBJ2-4; D not resolved. The receptor was isolated from a human donor in good health. Some libraries in this study had Jurkat cell RNA spiked in. The CDR3 bases are TGCGCCAGCAGCCAAGATCCGGCCCAAAACATTCAGTACTTC. Translated, it gives CASSQDPAQNIQYF.